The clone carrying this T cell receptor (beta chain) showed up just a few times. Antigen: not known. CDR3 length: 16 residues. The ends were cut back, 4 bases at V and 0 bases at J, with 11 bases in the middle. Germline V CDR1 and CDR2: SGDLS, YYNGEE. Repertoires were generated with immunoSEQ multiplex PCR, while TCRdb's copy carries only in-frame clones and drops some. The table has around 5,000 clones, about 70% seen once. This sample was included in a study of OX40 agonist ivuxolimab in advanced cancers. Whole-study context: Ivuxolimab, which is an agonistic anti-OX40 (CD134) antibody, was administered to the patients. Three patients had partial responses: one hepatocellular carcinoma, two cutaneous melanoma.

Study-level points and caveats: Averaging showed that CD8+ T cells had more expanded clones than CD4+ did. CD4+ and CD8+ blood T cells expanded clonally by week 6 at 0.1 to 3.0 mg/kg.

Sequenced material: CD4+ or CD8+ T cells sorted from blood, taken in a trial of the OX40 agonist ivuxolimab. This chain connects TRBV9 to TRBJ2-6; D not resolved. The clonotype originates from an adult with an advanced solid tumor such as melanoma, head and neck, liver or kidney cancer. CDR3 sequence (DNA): TGTGCCAGCAGCCACGGACGGTCCTCTGGGGCCAACGTCCTGACTTTC. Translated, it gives CASSHGRSSGANVLTF.